Listed here are 10 T cell receptor beta chains from one sample, sequenced in a study of monozygotic twins with cystic fibrosis. Method: immunoSEQ multiplex PCR; TCRdb's copy keeps in-frame clones and lacks some. The top ten hold more than 0.85% of the sample, which has around 14,000 clones, about 85% seen once. Sequenced input: blood. All receptors come from a boy under 18 with cystic fibrosis.

This clone was picked up one time. The genes are TRBV5-5 and TRBJ2-7; 7 bases agree with TRBD1. The CDR3 loop spans 15 amino acids. The germline gives CDR1 SGHKS, CDR2 YYEKEE (reference sequence). V lost 4 bases to trimming and J lost 3 bases; unmatched junction nucleotides: 10. DNA for the CDR3: TGTGCCAGCAGCCCCACCGGGACAGAGCTCTACGAGCAGTACTTC. Amino acids: CASSPTGTELYEQYF.

A single count supports this clone. The rearrangement links TRBV11-2 to TRBJ2-5; D gene unclear. V lost 6 bases to trimming and J lost 5 bases, with 13 bases between them. Germline lookup yields CDR1 SGHAT and CDR2 FQNNGV. This CDR3 is built from 13 residues. The CDR3 is CASSPPAQETQYF. The CDR3, as DNA: TGTGCCAGCAGTCCCCCGGCTCAGGAGACCCAGTACTTC. The whole variable domain, filled in from reference TRBV11-2 and TRBJ2-5, reads EAGVAQSPRYKIIEKRQSVAFWCNPISGHATLYWYQQILGQGPKLLIQFQNNGVVDDSQLPKDRFSAERLKGVDSTLKIQPAKLEDSAVYLCASSPPAQETQYFGPGTRLLVL.

The chain uses TRBV5-1 and TRBJ2-3; weak D call: TRBD1 (5 bases). V was pared by 5 bases and J by 10 bases, with 29 bases between. This CDR3 has 17 amino acids. From germline, CDR1 is SGHRS and CDR2 YFSETQ. CDR3 coding DNA: TGCGCCAGCAGAAACAACCCTGACCAGGGAATCATGGGGTCGCAGTATTTT. Amino acids: CASRNNPDQGIMGSQYF. The full variable domain, its missing parts supplied by reference TRBV5-1 and TRBJ2-3, is KAGVTQTPRYLIKTRGQQVTLSCSPISGHRSVSWYQQTPGQGLQFLFEYFSETQRNKGNFPGRFSGRQFSNSRSEMNVSTLELGDSALYLCASRNNPDQGIMGSQYFGPGTRLTVL.

J is TRBJ1-2 and V is TRBV7-9; the match to TRBD1 covers 8 bases. Trimming at V came to 1 base and at J to 14 bases, leaving 12 bases not matched to a gene. Germline V gene data show CDR1 as SEHNR and CDR2 as FQNEAQ (reference sequence). CDR3 length: 14 amino acids. The CDR3 region is CASSLGTGILFLTF. In DNA form, the CDR3 reads TGTGCCAGCAGCTTAGGGACAGGGATCCTGTTTTTGACCTTC.

This clone was seen a single time. The rearrangement uses TRBV19 and TRBJ2-7; tentatively, D is TRBD2 (7 bases). The CDR3 is made up of 15 amino acids. Germline CDR1 LNHDA, CDR2 SQIVND (reference sequence). The V and J ends lost 5 bases and 0 bases respectively, with 14 bases between them. For the CDR3, the DNA is TGTGCCAGTAGTCCTCTAGCGGACAGCTCCTACGAGCAGTACTTC. Protein: CASSPLADSSYEQYF.

The chain links TRBV11-2 to TRBJ2-3; D is undetermined. This CDR3 contains 14 residues. Trimming took 1 base from V and 2 from J, leaving 7 bases between them. Germline assignment: CDR1 SGHAT and CDR2 FQNNGV. The CDR3 bases are TGTGCCAGCAGCTTAGGGGGATTCACAGATACGCAGTATTTT. Amino acid sequence: CASSLGGFTDTQYF.

Regarding this clone: This CDR3 is missing its conserved last phenylalanine or tryptophan, likely due to a read error. The limits of the CDR3 on the DNA are not certain, so only TCRdb's listed CDR3 is given. J is TRBJ1-1 and V is TRBV5-4. Germline-derived CDR1 and CDR2 are SGHNT and YYREEE (reference sequence). 14 amino acids form the CDR3, both terminal residues included. The CDR3: CASSLDIGPSIGIS.

This clone turned up a few times. V and J are TRBV4-1 and TRBJ2-4, with TRBD2 as a possible D gene (5 bases). The length of the CDR3 is 13 residues. With 4 bases removed from V and 8 bases from J, the gap between germline ends came to 12 bases. CDR1 is MGHRA, CDR2 YSYEKL, per germline. The CDR3 loop is CASSLESEDIQYF. The CDR3 region has the DNA TGCGCCAGCAGCCTGGAATCGGAGGACATTCAGTACTTC.

This chain links TRBV18 with TRBJ2-2; 13 positions agree with TRBD2. There are 17 residues in the CDR3. With V trimmed by 2 bases and J by 5 bases, 5 bases remained unmatched. Germline CDR1 KGHSH, CDR2 LQKENI. The CDR3 loop reads CASSPKGLAGPTGELFF. The CDR3 DNA is TGTGCCAGCTCACCAAAGGGACTAGCGGGACCAACCGGGGAGCTGTTTTTT.

V usage is TRBV30 and J usage is TRBJ2-1, with D unclear. The CDR3 runs 12 residues. From germline, CDR1 is GTSNPN and CDR2 SVGIG (reference sequence). The V end lost 2 bases, the J end lost 8 bases, and 10 bases lay between the germline ends. CDR3 DNA: TGTGCCTGGAGTATCTCACACGATGAGCAGTTCTTC. It specifies CAWSISHDEQFF.